Below are 32 T cell receptor beta chains sequenced from a single sample in a study of T-cell memory formation after mild COVID-19 (dated by TCRdb to the early 2020s). The protocol used for the library was 5' RACE. The reads were generated on an Illumina NovaSeq 6000. TCRdb handled the public reads itself, with Q25 trimming in fastp and clone calling in MiXCR, and kept productive beta chains. Records with the same CDR3 protein are collapsed into one entry carrying the most frequent genes and DNA. The sample contains 400,000 to 500,000 distinct CDR3 sequences, around 18% of them found a single time. Around 8.4% of the sample is taken by the ten largest. The source material was PBMCs or a T cell subset sorted from them (not recorded which). These receptors were obtained from an adult woman who had mild COVID-19 (a few samples of this study predate the infection). The sample titles of this study are shuffled in the database, so cell type and time point are left out; the donor was told from shared clones.

This clonotype occurred a few times. The chain is built from TRBV5-1 and TRBJ2-5; D possibly corresponds to TRBD1 (7 bases). V was pared by 6 bases and J by 1 base, with 19 bases between. Germline V gene sequence: CDR1 SGHRS, CDR2 YFSETQ. CDR3 length equals 16 residues. For the CDR3, the DNA is TGCGCCAGCACTCGGGGGACAGTACCATTCCAAGAGACCCAGTACTTC. Protein product: CASTRGTVPFQETQYF.

J is TRBJ2-7 and V is TRBV12-3 or TRBV12-4; the D is unclear. Trimming took 6 bases from V and 5 from J, leaving 14 bases between them. This CDR3 contains 13 residues. The CDR3 sequence is CASSSRFGDEQYF. For the CDR3, the DNA is TGTGCCAGCAGCAGTAGGTTTGGCGACGAGCAGTACTTC.

This clonotype was seen ten or more times. The chain joins TRBV28 to TRBJ2-2; D is undetermined. Germline V CDR1 and CDR2: MDHEN, SYDVKM. V gave up 6 bases and J gave up 9 bases, with 11 bases separating them. The CDR3 runs to 12 residues. The CDR3 spells CASSLVPRELFF. CDR3 DNA: TGTGCCAGCAGCCTCGTTCCCCGGGAGCTGTTTTTT.

The chain carries TRBV12-3 or TRBV12-4 and TRBJ2-7, with 13 bases identical to TRBD2. After removal of 5 bases from V and 0 bases from J, the junction contained 7 bases not matched to a gene. CDR3 length: 17 residues. The CDR3 is CASSPGTSGTLSYEQYF. CDR3 nucleotides: TGTGCCAGCAGTCCTGGGACTAGCGGGACCCTCTCCTACGAGCAGTACTTC.

The CDR3 DNA sequence: TGCAGTGCTAGGGACTTCCGGGGCACTGAAGCTTTCTTT. The encoded protein is CSARDFRGTEAFF. The chain is built from TRBV20-1 and TRBJ1-1; no clear D gene. Germline lookup yields CDR1 DFQATT and CDR2 SNEGSKA (reference sequence). Trimming took off 3 bases at V and 4 bases at J, with 12 bases between the two ends. This CDR3 spans 13 amino acids.

The chain has TRBV5-6 and TRBJ1-1; D uncertain. Germline V gene lookup returns CDR1 SGHDT and CDR2 YYEEEE. Trimming left V 0 bases short and J 6 bases short, with 18 bases between. The CDR3 spans 16 residues. CDR3 sequence reads: CASSLAADTSYPEAFF. The CDR3 nucleotides read TGTGCCAGCAGCTTGGCGGCTGATACATCCTATCCTGAAGCTTTCTTT.

This clonotype has a handful of counts. The chain combines TRBV4-1 with TRBJ2-2; D is perhaps TRBD1 (6 bases). From germline, CDR1 is MGHRA and CDR2 YSYEKL. The germline V and J ends were trimmed by 8 bases and 4 bases, with 14 bases remaining between them. CDR3 length equals 14 residues. CDR3 coding DNA: TGCGCCAGCGGAGTTGACAGGACCACCGGGGAGCTGTTTTTT. Amino acids: CASGVDRTTGELFF.

The V call is TRBV5-5, the J call TRBJ2-1; TRBD2 matches 7 bases. The length of the CDR3 is 15 residues. J gave up 5 bases and V 0 bases, and 5 bases lay outside the gene matches. CDR1 and CDR2 from the germline V gene are SGHKS and YYEKEE (reference sequence). The CDR3 nucleotides are TGTGCCAGCAGCTTGGCAATAGCGGGTGACAATGAGCAGTTCTTC. It is translated as CASSLAIAGDNEQFF.

About this clonotype: A read error may produce the germline difference seen at one junction end. V gene TRBV18 combines with J gene TRBJ2-5, with a possible D match to TRBD1 (6 bases). CDR3 length: 16 residues. Per germline, CDR1 KGHSH and CDR2 LQKENI. CDR3 sequence reads: CASSPRAGAYHETQYF. CDR3 in DNA: TGTGCCAGCTCACCCCGGGCAGGGGCGTACCACGAGACCCAGTACTTC.

The V gene is TRBV5-1, the J gene TRBJ1-1; no clear D. Germline V gives CDR1 SGHRS, CDR2 YFSETQ. V lost 3 bases and J lost 3, with 12 bases in between. The CDR3 extends over 14 amino acids. This chain's CDR3 is CASSWTADYTEAFF. The DNA of the CDR3 is TGCGCCAGCAGCTGGACTGCTGATTACACTGAAGCTTTCTTT.

This chain connects TRBV7-2 to TRBJ1-5, with a possible D match to TRBD1 (5 bases). Germline values: CDR1 SGHTA, CDR2 FQGNSA. Trimming cost V 2 bases and J 5 bases, with 7 bases left between them. The CDR3 contains 13 residues. The CDR3 bases are TGTGCCAGCAGCTTACTCAGGGATCAGCCCCAGCATTTT. Its protein is CASSLLRDQPQHF.

This clonotype has just a few counts. V is TRBV20-1 and J is TRBJ2-3; no definite D call. V dropped 0 bases and J dropped 0 bases, with 4 bases sitting between them. CDR3 length: 13 residues. The germline gives CDR1 DFQATT, CDR2 SNEGSKA (reference sequence). CDR3 residues: CSARERSTDTQYF. CDR3 bases: TGCAGTGCTAGAGAACGGAGCACAGATACGCAGTATTTT.

This clonotype came up many times. The CDR3 DNA reads as TGTGCCAGCAGTTTAGAGCGAGCAACTGGAAACACCATATATTTT. Translating gives CASSLERATGNTIYF. The chain is built from TRBV12-3 or TRBV12-4 and TRBJ1-3; no definite D call. The CDR3 spans 15 residues. V dropped 1 base and J dropped 2 bases, with 9 bases sitting between them.

The rearrangement links TRBV24-1 to TRBJ1-5, with D unclear. This CDR3 is built from 17 residues. V was clipped by 5 bases and J by 1 base, with 17 bases between them. Germline values: CDR1 KGHDR, CDR2 SFDVKD. CDR3 in DNA: TGTGCCACCAGTGGTGGCAGCGGGATAACCAGCAATCAGCCCCAGCATTTT. This gives the protein CATSGGSGITSNQPQHF.

The chain has TRBV9 and TRBJ2-7; D call uncertain. Germline V CDR1 and CDR2: SGDLS, YYNGEE. There are 16 residues in the CDR3. With 3 bases removed from V and 3 bases from J, the gap between germline ends came to 19 bases. CDR3 in amino acids: CASSASWGSGVYEQYF. The CDR3 DNA sequence: TGTGCCAGCAGCGCGAGTTGGGGTTCAGGCGTCTACGAGCAGTACTTC.

This clonotype turned up a few times. V gene TRBV7-2 combines with J gene TRBJ2-2, with unresolved D. Per germline, CDR1 SGHTA and CDR2 FQGNSA. Trimming left V 0 bases short and J 1 base short, with 9 bases between. CDR3 length: 16 amino acids. The CDR3 DNA reads TGTGCCAGCAGCTTAGCTAGATTGGAGAACACCGGGGAGCTGTTTTTT. The encoded protein is CASSLARLENTGELFF.

V usage is TRBV7-2 and J usage is TRBJ1-1, with D tentatively TRBD1 (6 bases). The CDR3 totals 17 residues. Germline CDR1 reads SGHTA; CDR2 reads FQGNSA. The V end was cut by 5 bases, the J end by 1 base, with 20 bases between. The CDR3 region has the DNA TGTGCCAGCAGCACCAGGGGCTTATTTCGAGGGAACACTGAAGCTTTCTTT. This encodes CASSTRGLFRGNTEAFF.

The sample holds a few counts of this clonotype. Here the CDR3 reads CSASWRENTGELFF. The CDR3 DNA reads as TGCAGTGCTAGTTGGCGGGAGAACACCGGGGAGCTGTTTTTT. The V gene is TRBV20-1, the J gene TRBJ2-2, with D possibly TRBD2 on 6 matching bases. In germline, CDR1 is DFQATT, CDR2 SNEGSKA (reference sequence). Trimming took 3 bases from V and 1 from J, leaving 9 bases between them. The length of the CDR3 is 14 residues.

This clonotype has a handful of counts. V and J are TRBV5-1 and TRBJ1-1; 10 nucleotides match TRBD1. With V trimmed by 3 bases and J by 0 bases, 8 bases remained unmatched. Germline CDR1 and CDR2: SGHRS and YFSETQ. CDR3 size: 17 residues. The CDR3 DNA is TGCGCCAGCAGCTCCGGGACAGGGGACTTCATGAACACTGAAGCTTTCTTT. Translation gives CASSSGTGDFMNTEAFF.

The chain carries TRBV4-3 and TRBJ2-7, with 10 bases fitting TRBD2. Trimming removed 1 base from V and 4 bases from J; junction bases left unmatched: 10. The CDR3 runs 17 residues. CDR1 LGHNA and CDR2 YSLEER come from the germline V gene. CDR3 amino acids: CASSQVLGLAPGYEQYF. CDR3 in DNA: TGCGCCAGCAGCCAAGTTTTGGGACTAGCGCCGGGATACGAGCAGTACTTC.

This clonotype is a singleton in its sample. The rearrangement joins TRBV20-1 to TRBJ2-1; TRBD2 agrees at 7 bases. The CDR3 sequence is 15 residues long. Trimming at V came to 2 bases and at J to 3 bases, leaving 7 bases not matched to a gene. Per germline, CDR1 DFQATT and CDR2 SNEGSKA (reference sequence). CDR3 DNA: TGCAGTGCTAGAACTACTAGCGTAGACTACAATGAGCAGTTCTTC. It codes for CSARTTSVDYNEQFF.

This sequence joins TRBV7-6 and TRBJ2-1, with D uncertain. From germline, CDR1 is SGHVS and CDR2 FNYEAQ. The length of the CDR3 is 13 residues. Trimming took off 1 base at V and 9 bases at J, with 10 bases between the two ends. The CDR3 protein is CASSLGEVSEQFF. The CDR3 DNA reads as TGTGCCAGCAGCTTAGGGGAAGTCAGTGAGCAGTTCTTC. The variable domain in full, completed from reference TRBV7-6 and TRBJ2-1, reads GAGVSQSPRYKVTKRGQDVALRCDPISGHVSLYWYRQALGQGPEFLTYFNYEAQQDKSGLPNDRFSAERPEGSISTLTIQRTEQRDSAMYRCASSLGEVSEQFFGPGTRLTVL.

This clonotype was seen only a few times. V usage is TRBV30 and J usage is TRBJ1-2; the D gene is possibly TRBD1 (5 bases). CDR3 length: 13 amino acids. CDR1 and CDR2 from the germline V gene are GTSNPN and SVGIG (reference sequence). The V gene lost 2 bases and the J gene lost 5 bases, with 12 bases spanning the gap. The CDR3 protein is CAWSFGRDYGYTF. CDR3 DNA: TGTGCCTGGAGTTTTGGCAGGGATTATGGCTACACCTTC.

This CDR3 is CASSTGVAGDEQFF. CDR3 bases: TGCGCCAGCAGCACCGGGGTAGCGGGGGATGAGCAGTTCTTC. The V and J genes are TRBV5-1 and TRBJ2-1; 9 bases map to TRBD2. J gave up 8 bases and V 4 bases, and 7 bases lay outside the gene matches. This CDR3 spans 14 amino acids. Germline-derived CDR1 and CDR2 are SGHRS and YFSETQ. Complete variable domain (other parts from reference TRBV5-1 and TRBJ2-1): KAGVTQTPRYLIKTRGQQVTLSCSPISGHRSVSWYQQTPGQGLQFLFEYFSETQRNKGNFPGRFSGRQFSNSRSEMNVSTLELGDSALYLCASSTGVAGDEQFFGPGTRLTVL.

The chain joins TRBV12-3 or TRBV12-4 to TRBJ2-6; 8 bases map to TRBD1. CDR3 length equals 15 residues. J gave up 4 bases and V 4 bases, and 3 bases lay outside the gene matches. The CDR3 sequence: CASSWTGIGANVLTF. The CDR3 nucleotides are TGTGCCAGCAGTTGGACAGGGATCGGGGCCAACGTCCTGACTTTC.

The chain has TRBV6-6 and TRBJ2-1; 8 bases are a match to TRBD2. V lost 7 bases to trimming and J lost 11 bases; unmatched junction nucleotides: 7. This CDR3 is built from 12 residues. CDR1 and CDR2 from the germline V gene are MNHNY and SVGAGI (reference sequence). The CDR3 protein is CASTLGGVKQFF. The DNA of the CDR3 is TGTGCCAGCACGCTCGGGGGGGTTAAGCAGTTCTTC.

This clonotype has only a few counts. The chain employs TRBV30 and TRBJ2-2; D unresolved. The germline V gene has CDR1 GTSNPN and CDR2 SVGIG (reference sequence). The CDR3 extends over 15 amino acids. Trimming took off 4 bases at V and 4 bases at J, with 16 bases between the two ends. CDR3 sequence reads: CAWIWSGHVTGELFF. The CDR3 nucleotides read TGTGCCTGGATTTGGAGTGGGCACGTCACCGGGGAGCTGTTTTTT.

The V and J genes are TRBV5-1 and TRBJ2-1, with D unresolved. V lost 5 bases, J lost 6 bases, and 12 bases lay in between. Per germline, CDR1 SGHRS and CDR2 YFSETQ. This CDR3 is 13 amino acids long. The CDR3 nucleotides are TGCGCCAGCAGGCTTACAGTGGGCAATGAGCAGTTCTTC. Its translation is CASRLTVGNEQFF. The full variable domain, completed using reference TRBV5-1 and TRBJ2-1, is KAGVTQTPRYLIKTRGQQVTLSCSPISGHRSVSWYQQTPGQGLQFLFEYFSETQRNKGNFPGRFSGRQFSNSRSEMNVSTLELGDSALYLCASRLTVGNEQFFGPGTRLTVL.

The V gene is TRBV18, the J gene TRBJ1-6; 11 bases line up with TRBD1. This CDR3 has 12 amino acids. V trimming: 6 bases; J trimming: 17 bases; junction bases outside the gene matches: 6. Looked up from germline, CDR1 is KGHSH and CDR2 is LQKENI. The CDR3 loop reads CASSPGQGDFHF. CDR3 nucleotide sequence: TGTGCCAGCTCTCCGGGACAGGGGGACTTCCACTTT.

The chain has TRBV4-2 and TRBJ2-5; TRBD2 agrees at 9 bases. Germline V gives CDR1 LGHNA, CDR2 YNFKEQ. The CDR3 covers 16 residues. The V segment lost 1 base and the J segment 5 bases; nucleotides outside the gene matches: 8. The DNA for the CDR3 is TGTGCCAGCAGCCAAGTCGGGGGTAGCGGGGGTGAGACCCAGTACTTC. Amino acid sequence: CASSQVGGSGGETQYF.

The chain employs TRBV5-1 and TRBJ2-2; TRBD1 agrees at 11 bases. The CDR3 consists of 18 residues. Germline loops: CDR1 SGHRS, CDR2 YFSETQ. V shed 3 bases, J shed 6 bases, and the junction held 13 bases outside the gene matches. CDR3 sequence reads: CASSSSRLDRGQAGELFF. The CDR3 DNA sequence: TGCGCCAGCAGCTCATCCCGGCTGGACAGGGGGCAGGCCGGGGAGCTGTTTTTT.

This clonotype was seen only a few times. This rearrangement joins TRBV5-1 to TRBJ1-1; 10 nucleotides align to TRBD1. Losses at the gene ends were 4 bases for V and 5 bases for J; bases not matched to a gene: 8. The V gene's germline CDR1 is SGHRS and CDR2 YFSETQ. This CDR3 has 15 residues. The CDR3 here is CASSDRDRGRTEAFF. For the CDR3, the DNA is TGCGCCAGCAGCGACCGGGACAGGGGTAGGACTGAAGCTTTCTTT. The whole variable domain, filled in from reference TRBV5-1 and TRBJ1-1, reads KAGVTQTPRYLIKTRGQQVTLSCSPISGHRSVSWYQQTPGQGLQFLFEYFSETQRNKGNFPGRFSGRQFSNSRSEMNVSTLELGDSALYLCASSDRDRGRTEAFFGQGTRLTVV.